The 5 T cell receptor beta chains reported below all come from one sample, sequenced in a study of identical twins (dated by TCRdb to the mid-2010s). The library was prepared using 5' RACE. Sequencing was performed on an Illumina HiSeq 2000. TCRdb reprocessing: public reads trimmed at Q25 with fastp, clones called with MiXCR, in-frame beta chains kept. Every CDR3 protein is listed once, alongside the most common genes and DNA of its rows. This sample gives a few hundred thousand distinct CDR3 sequences in total; roughly 8.7% of them show up just once. The ten largest make up approximately 3% of the sample. This sample also belongs to another study, concerning yellow fever vaccine responses in identical twins.

Sample: CD8+ T cells sorted from blood. These TCRs come from a woman under 30 in good health.

This clonotype was counted many times. The CDR3 region is CASSLFAGGQDEQFF. CDR3 bases: TGTGCCAGCAGCTTATTTGCGGGGGGGCAGGATGAGCAGTTCTTC. V gene TRBV7-3 combines with J gene TRBJ2-1; 9 bases match TRBD2. CDR1 and CDR2 (germline): SGHTA, FQGTGA. The CDR3 runs to 15 residues. J was trimmed by 8 bases and V by 2 bases; bases with no gene match: 7.

There are a few counts of this clonotype. The V call is TRBV7-9, the J call TRBJ1-4; 11 bases are shared with TRBD1. Germline lookup yields CDR1 SEHNR and CDR2 FQNEAQ (reference sequence). The CDR3 runs 15 residues. V shed 6 bases, J shed 8 bases, and the junction held 8 bases outside the gene matches. For the CDR3, the DNA is TGTGCCAGCAGTTCTCCGGGACAGGGGGGGGAAAAACTGTTTTTT. Amino acid sequence: CASSSPGQGGEKLFF.

In its sample, this clonotype was seen many times. The genes are TRBV9 and TRBJ2-3, with D possibly TRBD2 on 5 matching bases. CDR1 SGDLS and CDR2 YYNGEE come from the germline V gene. The CDR3 has 13 residues. The germline V and J ends were trimmed by 3 bases and 4 bases, with 9 bases remaining between them. CDR3 bases: TGTGCCAGCAGCGCAGACGGGGCAGATACGCAGTATTTT. As protein: CASSADGADTQYF.

There are many counts of this clonotype. V usage is TRBV29-1 and J usage is TRBJ2-1; 8 positions agree with TRBD2. The trim removed 7 bases at V and 4 bases at J, leaving 6 bases unmatched. Germline V gives CDR1 SQVTM, CDR2 ANQGSEA. The CDR3 loop spans 13 amino acids. The DNA of the CDR3 is TGCAGCGGACGACTAGCGCCTTACAATGAGCAGTTCTTC. Translating gives CSGRLAPYNEQFF.

This clonotype showed up just a few times. CDR3 region: CSVPPQGAPGYTF. The CDR3 nucleotides are TGCAGCGTGCCGCCCCAGGGGGCGCCAGGCTACACCTTC. The J gene is TRBJ1-2, the V gene TRBV29-1; the match to TRBD1 covers 8 bases. CDR3 length equals 13 residues. Germline V gives CDR1 SQVTM, CDR2 ANQGSEA. V lost 6 bases, J lost 8 bases, and 11 bases stayed unmatched.